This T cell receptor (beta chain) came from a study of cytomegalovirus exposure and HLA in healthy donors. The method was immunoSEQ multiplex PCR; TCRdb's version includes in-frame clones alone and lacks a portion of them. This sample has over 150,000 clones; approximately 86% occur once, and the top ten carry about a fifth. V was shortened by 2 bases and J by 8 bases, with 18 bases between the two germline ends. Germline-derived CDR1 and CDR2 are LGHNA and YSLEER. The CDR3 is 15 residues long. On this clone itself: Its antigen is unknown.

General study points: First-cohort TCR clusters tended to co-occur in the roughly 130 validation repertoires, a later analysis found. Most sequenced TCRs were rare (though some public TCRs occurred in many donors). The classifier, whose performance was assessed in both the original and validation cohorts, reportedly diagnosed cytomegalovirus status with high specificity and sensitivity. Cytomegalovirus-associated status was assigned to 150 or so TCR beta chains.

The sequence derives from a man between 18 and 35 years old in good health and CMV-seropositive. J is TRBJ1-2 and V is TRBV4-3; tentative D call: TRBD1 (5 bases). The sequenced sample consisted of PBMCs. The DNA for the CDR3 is TGCGCCAGCAGCCAACGGGTGGGCAGGGAAGGAGGCTACACCTTC. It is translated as CASSQRVGREGGYTF.